This record covers a single T cell receptor (beta chain). Its target is unknown. The sample is drawn from a study of OX40 agonist ivuxolimab in advanced cancers. Overall study: From 23 to 79 years was the age range, with a mean of about 54 years, and around 80% were male.

V gave up 2 bases and J gave up 6 bases, with 10 bases separating them. The CDR3 is 13 residues long. Germline V lookup: CDR1 SGHRS, CDR2 YFSETQ. Method: immunoSEQ multiplex PCR; TCRdb's copy keeps in-frame clones and lacks some. Of 80,000 to 100,000 clones in the sample, roughly 85% were seen once. Findings and caveats of the study: Determination of antigen specificity was not performed for the expanded peripheral T cells.

The specimen comprised CD4+ or CD8+ T cells sorted from blood, sampled in a trial of the OX40 agonist ivuxolimab. The receptor's source is an adult with an advanced solid tumor such as melanoma, head and neck, liver or kidney cancer. The chain uses TRBV5-1 and TRBJ2-3; D possibly corresponds to TRBD2 (6 bases). The CDR3 DNA reads TGCGCCAGCAGCTTATCCCGGGAGGATACGCAGTATTTT. Its protein product is CASSLSREDTQYF.